What follows is one TCR beta chain and its context. Its cognate antigen is unknown. These data belong to a study of T cell repertoires in cytomegalovirus infection. Overall study context: It was recently identified HLA-C-restricted and well-studied HLA-B-restricted CMV epitopes that the study used.

Findings and caveats of the study: Summed frequency of shared TCR beta families picked out CMV carriers who also had the relevant HLA. There were HLA-C-restricted CMV-specific TCR beta clonotypes dominating the ex vivo response.

Each CDR3 protein is one row after TCRdb ran MiXCR on the reads. This sample carries 300,000 or so distinct CDR3 sequences, around a quarter of them seen once, and the ten largest clones take more than 10%. The CDR3 is made up of 18 amino acids. Deletions cut 4 bases from V and 5 bases from J, with 25 bases between. Per the germline V gene, CDR1 is SGHVT and CDR2 is SQSDAQ. The sequencing used cultured PBMCs, collected from culture after CMV antigen stimulation. This chain uses TRBV7-4 with TRBJ2-3, with D perhaps given as TRBD1 or TRBD2 (5 bases each). This TCR was sampled from a human donor in good health (CMV status not recorded). Some clones in this sample may be carry-over from other donors' samples. The CDR3, as DNA: TGTGCCAGCAGCTCCTCCGGGGCTAACAATCCCACATTAGATACGCAGTATTTT. Protein sequence: CASSSSGANNPTLDTQYF.